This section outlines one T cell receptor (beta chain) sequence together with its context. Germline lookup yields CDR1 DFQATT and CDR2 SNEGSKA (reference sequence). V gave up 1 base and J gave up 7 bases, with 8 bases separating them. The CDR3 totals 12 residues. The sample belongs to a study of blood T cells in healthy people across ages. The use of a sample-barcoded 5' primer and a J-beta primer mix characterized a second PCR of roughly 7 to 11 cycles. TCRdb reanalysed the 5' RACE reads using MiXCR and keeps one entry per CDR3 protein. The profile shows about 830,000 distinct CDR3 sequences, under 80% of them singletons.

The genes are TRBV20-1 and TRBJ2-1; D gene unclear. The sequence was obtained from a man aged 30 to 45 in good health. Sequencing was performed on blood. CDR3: CSARVSFNEQFF. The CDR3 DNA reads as TGCAGTGCTAGAGTGTCGTTTAATGAGCAGTTCTTC.